This TCR beta chain was obtained from a study of T cell clones after liver transplantation. Study in general: TCRbeta sequencing after a pre-transplant mixed lymphocyte reaction identified graft-donor-reactive clones, later tracked in post-transplant blood.

The CDR3 totals 12 residues. Trimming pared 5 bases from V and 6 bases from J, leaving 10 bases between. CDR1 and CDR2 from the germline V gene are SGHVS and FQNEAQ. Profiling relied on immunoSEQ multiplex PCR, and the TCRdb table lists in-frame clones only, not all of them. The repertoire consists of tens of thousands of clones, with more than 75% occurring once and the leading ten covering less than 3.5%. Unstimulated PBMCs were sorted into CD3+CD4+ and CD3+CD8+ populations. This sequence joins TRBV7-8 and TRBJ2-5; D remains ambiguous. Sequenced here: CD4+ T cells from blood, sampled before liver transplant. The TCR originated in a human donor who received a liver transplant. CDR3 loop: CASSPPRQTQYF. DNA for the CDR3: TGTGCCAGCAGCCCGCCCCGGCAGACCCAGTACTTC.